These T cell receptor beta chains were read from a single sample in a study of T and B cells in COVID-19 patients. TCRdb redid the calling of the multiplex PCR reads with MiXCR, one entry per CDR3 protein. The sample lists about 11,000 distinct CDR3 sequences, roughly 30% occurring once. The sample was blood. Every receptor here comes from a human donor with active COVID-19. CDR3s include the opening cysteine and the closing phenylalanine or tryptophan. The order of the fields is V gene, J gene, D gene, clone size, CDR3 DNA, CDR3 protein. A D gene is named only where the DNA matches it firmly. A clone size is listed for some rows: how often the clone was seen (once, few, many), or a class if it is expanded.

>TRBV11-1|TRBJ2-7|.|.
TGTGCCAGCAGCTTAGTTCGAGGGGCCCGATACGAGCAGTACTTC
CASSLVRGARYEQYF
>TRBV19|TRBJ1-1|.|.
TGTGCCAGTAGTGTTACTCAGAACACTGAAGCTTTCTTT
CASSVTQNTEAFF
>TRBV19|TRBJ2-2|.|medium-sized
TGTGCCAGTAGTATGGGGTTCGGAACCGGGGAGCTGTTTTTT
CASSMGFGTGELFF
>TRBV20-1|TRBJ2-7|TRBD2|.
TGCAGTGCTAGAGATGAAGGGACTATCTCCTACGAGCAGTACTTC
CSARDEGTISYEQYF
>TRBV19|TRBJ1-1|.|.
TGTGCCAGTAGTATAGGGGGAGTCAATGAAGCTTTCTTT
CASSIGGVNEAFF
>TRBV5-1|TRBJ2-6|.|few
TGCGCCAGCAGCTGGGGGGTCTCTGGGGCCAACGTCCTGACTTTC
CASSWGVSGANVLTF
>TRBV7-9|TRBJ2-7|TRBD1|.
TGTGCCAGCAGCTACTTAGGGACAGGGGCCTACGAGCAGTACTTC
CASSYLGTGAYEQYF
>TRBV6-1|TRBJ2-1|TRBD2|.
TGTGCCAGCAGCCCCACCCCCCTAGCGGGTCGATACAATGAGCAGTTCTTC
CASSPTPLAGRYNEQFF
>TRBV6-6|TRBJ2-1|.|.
TGTGCCATCAGTGGGGAAGGGGGTCGCTCCTACAATGAGCAGTTCTTC
CAISGEGGRSYNEQFF
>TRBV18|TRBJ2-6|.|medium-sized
TGTGCCAGCTCACCATTACAGGTCGCTGGGGCCAACGTCCTGACTTTC
CASSPLQVAGANVLTF
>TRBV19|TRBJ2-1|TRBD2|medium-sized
TGTGCCAGCCGGGGGGTAGCGGGGGGTTACAATGAGCAGTTCTTC
CASRGVAGGYNEQFF
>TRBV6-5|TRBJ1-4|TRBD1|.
TGTGCCAGCAGTGAGCAGGGGGCAGACGGAAAACTGTTTTTT
CASSEQGADGKLFF